This passage covers 14 T cell receptor beta chains from one sample sequenced in a study of T-cell reconstitution after alpha-beta-depleted transplantation in children. Unique molecular identifiers were incorporated into the prepared TCRbeta library. TCRdb recomputed calls from the PCR reads with MiXCR, one row per CDR3 protein. This sample has about a million distinct CDR3 sequences; 25% to 35% occur once, and the top ten carry roughly 27%. Specimen: PBMCs, mostly from graft donor cells, collected 360 days after TCRalphabeta/CD19-depleted stem cell transplant. Every receptor here comes from a boy in the first two years of life who had a stem cell transplant for SCID, so the T cells may come from the graft donor.

This clonotype was detected once. The J gene is TRBJ2-3, the V gene TRBV20-1, with D possibly TRBD2 on 6 matching bases. Germline-derived CDR1 and CDR2 are DFQATT and SNEGSKA (reference sequence). The V and J ends lost 1 base and 1 base respectively, with 12 bases between them. The CDR3 sequence is 15 residues long. CDR3 in amino acids: CSARATGTRTDTQYF. In DNA form, the CDR3 reads TGCAGTGCTAGAGCTACCGGGACTCGCACAGATACGCAGTATTTT.

This clonotype turned up a few times. CDR3: CASNRARVFGELFF. The DNA of the CDR3 is TGTGCCAGCAACAGGGCCCGGGTATTCGGGGAGCTGTTTTTT. The rearrangement links TRBV30 to TRBJ2-2; a possible D gene is TRBD1 (6 bases). Germline values: CDR1 GTSNPN, CDR2 SVGIG (reference sequence). This CDR3 region has 14 residues. Trimming removed 8 bases from V and 7 bases from J, with 20 bases in between.

The CDR3 reads CASRGGIEGYTF. Here the CDR3 DNA reads TGTGCCAGCAGGGGGGGGATTGAGGGCTACACCTTC. The J gene is TRBJ1-2, the V gene TRBV6-5; the D gene is possibly TRBD1 (5 bases). CDR1 is MNHEY, CDR2 SVGAGI, per germline. The CDR3 consists of 12 residues. Trimming shortened V by 6 bases and J by 8 bases, and 13 bases separated the two germline ends.

This rearrangement joins TRBV7-2 to TRBJ1-1, with TRBD1 identical over 7 bases. Germline V lookup: CDR1 SGHTA, CDR2 FQGNSA. The V segment lost 4 bases and the J segment 4 bases; nucleotides outside the gene matches: 6. This CDR3 has 14 amino acids. CDR3 amino acids: CASSYSGTVTEAFF. In DNA, the CDR3 is TGTGCCAGCAGCTACTCCGGGACAGTCACTGAAGCTTTCTTT.

This clonotype was observed a handful of times. The genes are TRBV12-3 or TRBV12-4 and TRBJ2-4; TRBD2 matches at 8 bases. The CDR3 totals 15 residues. J gave up 8 bases and V 1 base, and 7 bases lay outside the gene matches. CDR3 residues: CASSLVGTSNDIQYF. Written as DNA, the CDR3 is TGTGCCAGCAGTTTAGTCGGGACTAGTAATGACATTCAGTACTTC.

This clonotype was recorded a few times. This chain connects TRBV5-1 to TRBJ1-1; D may be TRBD1 (6 bases). This CDR3 contains 14 residues. V lost 3 bases to trimming and J lost 6 bases, with 15 bases between them. Germline CDR1 and CDR2: SGHRS and YFSETQ. CDR3 loop: CASSWGTGNAEAFF. CDR3 DNA: TGCGCCAGCAGCTGGGGTACAGGGAATGCTGAAGCTTTCTTT.

The rearrangement links TRBV7-8 to TRBJ2-7, with 11 bases fitting TRBD2. After removal of 0 bases from V and 2 bases from J, the junction contained 12 bases not matched to a gene. The CDR3 contains 19 residues. Germline CDR1 SGHVS, CDR2 FQNEAQ. The CDR3 reads CASSLALLAGATRAYEQYF. In DNA, the CDR3 is TGTGCCAGCAGCTTAGCTTTACTAGCGGGGGCTACCCGAGCCTACGAGCAGTACTTC. Full variable domain (missing parts from reference TRBV7-8 and TRBJ2-7): GAGVSQSPRYKVAKRGQDVALRCDPISGHVSLFWYQQALGQGPEFLTYFQNEAQLDKSGLPSDRFFAERPEGSVSTLKIQRTQQEDSAVYLCASSLALLAGATRAYEQYFGPGTRLTVT.

This clonotype showed up just a few times. The chain recombines TRBV12-3 or TRBV12-4 with TRBJ2-2; D possibly matches TRBD1 or TRBD2 (5 bases each). The CDR3 spans 14 residues. V lost 7 bases, J lost 10 bases, and 19 bases lay in between. CDR3 amino acids: CASTQGSGREELFF. CDR3 nucleotides: TGTGCCAGCACCCAGGGCAGTGGTCGGGAGGAGCTGTTTTTT.

This clonotype has a handful of counts. The chain is built from TRBV27 and TRBJ2-7; 9 nucleotides line up with TRBD1. This CDR3 spans 13 amino acids. The ends lost 3 bases at V and 6 bases at J; junction bases unmatched: 3. Per the germline V gene, CDR1 is MNHEY and CDR2 is SMNVEV (reference sequence). CDR3 sequence reads: CASSFRGQGEQYF. The CDR3, as DNA: TGTGCCAGCAGTTTTAGGGGACAGGGCGAGCAGTACTTC.

This sequence joins TRBV15 and TRBJ2-1, with 14 nucleotides matching TRBD2. J lost 0 bases, V lost 9 bases, and 10 bases had no gene match. Looked up from germline, CDR1 is LNHNV and CDR2 is YYDKDF (reference sequence). CDR3 size: 18 residues. CDR3 residues: CATARLAGGFSSYNEQFF. The CDR3 nucleotides read TGTGCCACAGCCCGACTAGCGGGGGGGTTTAGCTCCTACAATGAGCAGTTCTTC.

This clonotype was detected a few times. The chain recombines TRBV5-1 with TRBJ2-3; tentatively, D is TRBD1 (5 bases). This CDR3 has 15 residues. In germline, CDR1 is SGHRS, CDR2 YFSETQ. V was clipped by 3 bases and J by 2 bases, with 13 bases between them. This CDR3 reads CASSWGYEFTDTQYF. CDR3 DNA: TGCGCCAGCAGCTGGGGCTATGAATTCACAGATACGCAGTATTTT.

In its sample, this clonotype was seen a few times. CDR3 sequence reads: CASIGQGATYEQYF. The CDR3 DNA reads as TGTGCCAGCATCGGACAGGGCGCGACCTACGAGCAGTACTTC. The chain links TRBV25-1 to TRBJ2-7; 8 bases match TRBD1. The germline gives CDR1 MGHDK, CDR2 SYGVNS. V shed 7 bases and J 2 bases; nucleotides not matched to a gene: 7. This CDR3 is 14 amino acids long.

The rearrangement joins TRBV6-2 or TRBV6-3 to TRBJ2-1; 15 positions match TRBD2. V lost 6 bases, J lost 0 bases, and 12 bases stayed unmatched. From germline, CDR1 is MNHEY and CDR2 SVGEGT. The CDR3 extends over 20 amino acids. Here the CDR3 reads CASSPIPGLAGGPSYNEQFF. Here the CDR3 DNA reads TGTGCCAGCAGCCCGATTCCCGGACTAGCGGGGGGGCCCTCCTACAATGAGCAGTTCTTC.

The gene calls are TRBV13 and TRBJ1-1; TRBD1 aligns across 7 bases. The length of the CDR3 is 16 residues. Germline V CDR1 and CDR2: PRHDT, FYEKMQ (reference sequence). The trim removed 1 base at V and 0 bases at J, leaving 5 bases unmatched. CDR3 amino acids: CASSLVPDRVNTEAFF. CDR3 sequence (DNA): TGTGCCAGCAGCTTAGTCCCTGACAGGGTGAACACTGAAGCTTTCTTT. The full variable domain, its missing parts supplied by reference TRBV13 and TRBJ1-1, is AAGVIQSPRHLIKEKRETATLKCYPIPRHDTVYWYQQGPGQDPQFLISFYEKMQSDKGSIPDRFSAQQFSDYHSELNMSSLELGDSALYFCASSLVPDRVNTEAFFGQGTRLTVV.